The clone carrying this T cell receptor beta chain was seen a few times. The data were obtained in a study of tissue T cells after allogeneic stem cell transplantation. Clones were sequenced by immunoSEQ multiplex PCR, and TCRdb holds only the in-frame ones, with some missing. The sample holds around 1,300 clones, 60% to 80% seen once. CDR1 is SEHNR, CDR2 FQNEAQ, per germline (reference sequence). This CDR3 has 16 residues. V was shortened by 5 bases and J by 4 bases, with 18 bases between the two germline ends. The chain recombines TRBV7-9 with TRBJ1-5, with no clear D. This specimen consisted of bone marrow, obtained at autopsy. This TCR came from a male patient older than 55 with steroid-refractory graft-versus-host disease after an allogeneic stem cell transplant. Some T cells may be supplied by the graft donor. Here the CDR3 DNA reads TGTGCCAGCAGCAAAGAAATAGCGGGTTTTAATCAGCCCCAGCATTTT. Translation: CASSKEIAGFNQPQHF.